The 17 T cell receptor beta chains listed next were all sequenced from one sample in a study of T cell changes during pregnancy in multiple sclerosis. Assay used: immunoSEQ multiplex PCR; TCRdb lists only in-frame clones, some missing. The profile shows almost 50,000 clones, 90% to 95% of them singletons. Source: CD8+ T cells from peripheral blood mononuclear cells, taken after pregnancy. Every receptor here comes from a female donor with multiple sclerosis, enrolled in a pregnancy study.

Points on this clone: An end of the junction does not agree with germline; a read error may underlie this. This chain joins TRBV7-7 and TRBJ2-2; perhaps TRBD2 as D (6 bases). The CDR3 has 14 residues. In germline, CDR1 is SSHAT, CDR2 FNYEAQ (reference sequence). The CDR3 here is CASSFAGLTGELFF. The CDR3 DNA reads as TGTGCTAGCAGCTTCGCGGGGCTCACCGGGGAGCTGTTTTTT.

V usage is TRBV6-5 and J usage is TRBJ1-1; a weak D match, TRBD1 (6 bases). Trimming removed 4 bases at V and 10 bases at J, with 19 bases between. CDR1 is MNHEY and CDR2 is SVGAGI in the germline V gene. The CDR3 spans 14 residues. CDR3 sequence (DNA): TGTGCCAGCAGTTCTTCCGGACAGCCGGTTTCAGCTTTCTTT. It specifies CASSSSGQPVSAFF.

The chain is built from TRBV28 and TRBJ1-4; 8 positions agree with TRBD1. Per the germline V gene, CDR1 is MDHEN and CDR2 is SYDVKM. The CDR3 covers 17 residues. Trimming cost V 3 bases and J 7 bases; bases outside gene matches: 13. The CDR3 DNA reads TGTGCCAGCAGTTTTCAACAGGGGGATTGGTTCGGTGAAAAACTGTTTTTT. It specifies CASSFQQGDWFGEKLFF.

The V gene is TRBV7-9, the J gene TRBJ2-7, with TRBD1 identical over 10 bases. Germline CDR1 SEHNR, CDR2 FQNEAQ (reference sequence). The CDR3 has 15 amino acids. V lost 6 bases, J lost 3 bases, and 8 bases stayed unmatched. The CDR3 DNA is TGTGCCAGCAGATCCGGGACAGGGGCCTTCTACGAGCAGTACTTC. This gives the protein CASRSGTGAFYEQYF.

The genes are TRBV7-9 and TRBJ2-1, with 8 bases lining up with TRBD2. This CDR3 spans 14 amino acids. Germline-derived CDR1 and CDR2 are SEHNR and FQNEAQ (reference sequence). With V trimmed by 5 bases and J by 6 bases, 6 bases remained unmatched. CDR3 coding DNA: TGTGCCAGCAGCCCGGGGGGGCCCGTCAATGAGCAGTTCTTC. It specifies CASSPGGPVNEQFF.

V and J are TRBV7-9 and TRBJ2-3, with 13 bases identical to TRBD2. The germline V gene has CDR1 SEHNR and CDR2 FQNEAQ (reference sequence). The CDR3 has 17 amino acids. Unmatched junction bases numbered 10, after V lost 4 bases and J lost 6 bases. In nucleotides, the CDR3 is TGTGCCAGCAGCTCTACTAGCGGGGGGGCTAAAATGGATACGCAGTATTTT. This sequence encodes CASSSTSGGAKMDTQYF.

This chain uses TRBV9 with TRBJ2-1, with a tentative D call TRBD2 (6 bases). The CDR3 runs 13 residues. Trimming pared 1 base from V and 8 bases from J, leaving 10 bases between. In germline, CDR1 is SGDLS, CDR2 YYNGEE. The CDR3 protein is CASSVSSGDEQFF. In DNA form, the CDR3 reads TGTGCCAGCAGCGTATCATCGGGGGATGAGCAGTTCTTC.

The chain employs TRBV2 and TRBJ2-7; 10 bases are shared with TRBD1. The V segment lost 7 bases and the J segment 0 bases; nucleotides outside the gene matches: 6. This CDR3 is built from 15 residues. Germline lookup yields CDR1 SNHLY and CDR2 FYNNEI. CDR3 in DNA: TGTGCCAGCATGGGGACAGGGGCCCCCTCCTACGAGCAGTACTTC. It yields the protein CASMGTGAPSYEQYF.

This chain links TRBV6-1 with TRBJ2-3, with 10 bases matching TRBD2. Germline V CDR1 and CDR2: MNHNS, SASEGT. Losses at the gene ends were 3 bases for V and 4 bases for J; bases not matched to a gene: 4. This CDR3 contains 15 residues. CDR3 residues: CASSDGLAAPDTQYF. Written as DNA, the CDR3 is TGTGCCAGCAGTGACGGACTAGCGGCCCCAGATACGCAGTATTTT.

V usage is TRBV4-2 and J usage is TRBJ2-3; 11 bases match TRBD2. Germline CDR1 and CDR2: LGHNA and YNFKEQ. The trim removed 1 base at V and 2 bases at J, leaving 14 bases unmatched. This CDR3 is 20 amino acids long. This CDR3 is CASSQVLGLAGGRDTDTQYF. The CDR3 nucleotides are TGTGCCAGCAGCCAAGTTTTGGGGCTAGCGGGGGGCCGCGACACAGATACGCAGTATTTT.

The CDR3 loop is CASSPGQSTNEKLFF. The CDR3, as DNA: TGTGCCAGTAGCCCCGGACAGTCAACTAATGAAAAACTGTTTTTT. V is TRBV19 and J is TRBJ1-4, with TRBD1 as a possible D gene (6 bases). Germline values: CDR1 LNHDA, CDR2 SQIVND (reference sequence). Between the trimmed V and J ends, which lost 6 bases and 0 bases, there was a span of 11 bases. This CDR3 spans 15 amino acids.

The chain uses TRBV7-3 and TRBJ2-1; the match to TRBD2 covers 12 bases. The CDR3 runs to 18 residues. The V and J ends lost 4 bases and 8 bases, in that order; junction bases with no gene match: 15. Germline V gives CDR1 SGHTA, CDR2 FQGTGA. The chain's CDR3 is CASSSTGLAGPIVHEQFF. CDR3 coding DNA: TGTGCCAGCAGCTCAACGGGACTAGCGGGCCCCATCGTCCATGAGCAGTTCTTC.

The chain couples TRBV6-5 to TRBJ2-1; D may be TRBD1 (6 bases). The CDR3 length is 15 residues. Germline assignment: CDR1 MNHEY and CDR2 SVGAGI. Deletions cut 4 bases from V and 3 bases from J, with 13 bases between. CDR3 DNA sequence: TGTGCCAGCAGTTTGAGGACAGAGGTCTACAATGAGCAGTTCTTC. Translated, it gives CASSLRTEVYNEQFF.

The CDR3 region is CASSLTGQGAYEQYF. DNA for the CDR3: TGTGCCAGCAGCTTAACTGGACAGGGCGCCTACGAGCAGTACTTC. The gene calls are TRBV7-3 and TRBJ2-7, with TRBD1 matching over 8 bases. V trimming: 0 bases; J trimming: 2 bases; junction bases outside the gene matches: 3. The CDR3 sequence is 15 residues long. The germline CDR1 and CDR2 sequences are SGHTA and FQGTGA.

This sequence joins TRBV10-3 and TRBJ2-7, with 14 bases matching TRBD2. Per germline, CDR1 ENHRY and CDR2 SYGVKD. V shed 2 bases, J shed 6 bases, and the junction held 0 bases outside the gene matches. The CDR3 consists of 14 residues. The CDR3 loop reads CAISEGLAGGEQYF. CDR3 DNA: TGTGCCATCAGTGAGGGACTAGCGGGGGGCGAGCAGTACTTC.

This sequence joins TRBV10-3 and TRBJ2-6, with D hard to call. The V end was cut by 7 bases, the J end by 2 bases, with 9 bases between. This CDR3 is built from 14 residues. Per germline, CDR1 ENHRY and CDR2 SYGVKD. The CDR3 nucleotides read TGTGCCATCAACTCAGGTACTGGGGCCAACGTCCTGACTTTC. Its protein is CAINSGTGANVLTF.

This clone appeared a single time. The CDR3 loop reads CASSEGGALRQPQHF. The CDR3 DNA is TGTGCCAGCAGCGAAGGGGGCGCTTTAAGACAGCCCCAGCATTTT. The gene calls are TRBV9 and TRBJ1-5; the match to TRBD1 covers 7 bases. J was trimmed by 7 bases and V by 3 bases; bases with no gene match: 10. Germline V gene data show CDR1 as SGDLS and CDR2 as YYNGEE. There are 15 residues in the CDR3.